The 4 T cell receptor beta chains listed next were all sequenced from one sample in a study of spatial heterogeneity in lung cancer. TCRdb called the 5' RACE reads again in MiXCR, with one record for every CDR3 protein. The sample records more than 10,000 distinct CDR3 sequences, under 6% being singletons. Study-level points and caveats: Expanded alpha and beta TCR counts within tumors tracked tumor mutation counts.

Their antigen targets remain unknown. Described time point: sample taken at primary tumor resection. Sequenced material: lung tumor tissue, taken at surgery. The origin of the receptors is a male donor with early-stage non-small cell lung cancer.

This clonotype was seen many times. The library was prepared for alpha chains; this beta chain is a stray read, so its frequency means little. The chain has TRBV4-2 and TRBJ2-5, with TRBD1 matching 8 bases. The germline CDR1 and CDR2 sequences are LGHNA and YNFKEQ. Trimming removed 5 bases from V and 5 bases from J; junction bases left unmatched: 7. The CDR3 totals 14 residues. This CDR3 is CASSRGQDAETQYF. The CDR3 DNA reads TGTGCCAGCAGCAGGGGACAGGATGCCGAGACCCAGTACTTC.

This clonotype was detected many times. For a library built for alpha chains, this beta chain is a stray read; little rests on its size. This chain connects TRBV5-1 to TRBJ1-2; TRBD1 agrees at 8 bases. The length of the CDR3 is 16 residues. Looked up from germline, CDR1 is SGHRS and CDR2 is YFSETQ. Trimming took 3 bases from V and 2 from J; bases not matched to a gene: 9. CDR3 bases: TGCGCCAGCAGCTCCGCCGCAGGGGGCAGAAACTATGGCTACACCTTC. Translating it yields CASSSAAGGRNYGYTF.

Worth noting for this clonotype: Since it is a stray read in a library aimed at alpha chains, this beta chain has a size that is not meaningful. CDR3 sequence reads: CASSLGYNEQFF. CDR3 coding DNA: TGTGCCAGCAGCTTAGGCTACAATGAGCAGTTCTTC. This chain joins TRBV11-2 and TRBJ2-1; D gene ambiguous. The CDR3 is 12 residues long. Deletions cut 1 base from V and 3 bases from J, with 1 base between. Germline V lookup: CDR1 SGHAT, CDR2 FQNNGV. Variable domain in full (rest from reference TRBV11-2 and TRBJ2-1): EAGVAQSPRYKIIEKRQSVAFWCNPISGHATLYWYQQILGQGPKLLIQFQNNGVVDDSQLPKDRFSAERLKGVDSTLKIQPAKLEDSAVYLCASSLGYNEQFFGPGTRLTVL.

This clonotype was detected many times. This beta chain is an unintended read in a library built for alpha chains; its size means little. The CDR3: CASSSQGGNQPQHF. The DNA for the CDR3 is TGTGCCAGCAGTTCACAGGGGGGAAATCAGCCCCAGCATTTT. This chain joins TRBV2 and TRBJ1-5; 8 positions match TRBD1. Germline values: CDR1 SNHLY, CDR2 FYNNEI. This CDR3 has 14 residues. The V gene end was trimmed by 5 bases and the J gene end by 4 bases; junction bases not matched to a gene: 4.